This T cell receptor beta chain originates from a study of blood T cell repertoires in COVID-19. Overall study context: Italy, Spain and the United States were the sources of the convalescent and acute COVID-19 samples. The cDNA or gDNA used as material had been derived from T cells, B-cell-depleted T cells, or PBMCs.

V lost 7 bases, J lost 1 base, and 13 bases lay in between. Germline CDR1 and CDR2: MNHEY and SVGAGI. The CDR3 has 14 amino acids. The data were produced by immunoSEQ multiplex PCR, yet TCRdb's version contains in-frame clones alone and is incomplete. This sample has around 110,000 clones, with more than 70% found just once. The rearrangement uses TRBV6-5 and TRBJ1-2; D gene ambiguous. This sequence originates from a man between 65 and 80 years old with acute or convalescent COVID-19. Sequencing was performed on peripheral blood. Here the CDR3 reads CASIAGGINYGYTF. The CDR3 nucleotides read TGTGCCAGCATTGCGGGCGGCATTAACTATGGCTACACCTTC.